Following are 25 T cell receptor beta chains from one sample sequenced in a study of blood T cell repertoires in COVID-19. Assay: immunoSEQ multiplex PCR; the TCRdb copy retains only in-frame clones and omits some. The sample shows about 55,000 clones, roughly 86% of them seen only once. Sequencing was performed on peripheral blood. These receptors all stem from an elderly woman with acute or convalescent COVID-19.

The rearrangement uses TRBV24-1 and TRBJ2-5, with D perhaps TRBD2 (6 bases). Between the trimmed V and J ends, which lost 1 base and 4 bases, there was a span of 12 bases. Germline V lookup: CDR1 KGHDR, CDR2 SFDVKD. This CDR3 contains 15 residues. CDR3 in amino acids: CATSDFAGGSETQYF. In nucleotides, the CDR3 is TGTGCCACCAGTGATTTTGCTGGGGGGTCAGAGACCCAGTACTTC.

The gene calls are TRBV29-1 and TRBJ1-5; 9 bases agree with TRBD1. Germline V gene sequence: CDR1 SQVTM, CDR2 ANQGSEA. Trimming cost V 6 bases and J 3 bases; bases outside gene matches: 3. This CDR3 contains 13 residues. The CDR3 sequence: CSVGDRDNQPQHF. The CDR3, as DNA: TGCAGCGTGGGGGACAGGGACAATCAGCCCCAGCATTTT.

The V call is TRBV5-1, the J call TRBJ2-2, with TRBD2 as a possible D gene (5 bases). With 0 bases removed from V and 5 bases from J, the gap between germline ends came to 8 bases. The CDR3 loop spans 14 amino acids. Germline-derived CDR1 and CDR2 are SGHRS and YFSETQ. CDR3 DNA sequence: TGCGCCAGCAGCTTGGTAGGCGGGACCGGGGAGCTGTTTTTT. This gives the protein CASSLVGGTGELFF.

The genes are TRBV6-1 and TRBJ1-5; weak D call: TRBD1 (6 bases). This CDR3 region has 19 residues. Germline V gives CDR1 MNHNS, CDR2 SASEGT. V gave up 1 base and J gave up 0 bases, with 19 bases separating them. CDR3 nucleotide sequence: TGTGCCAGCAGTGAAGGGGCCAGGGGATGGGGGTATAGCAATCAGCCCCAGCATTTT. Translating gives CASSEGARGWGYSNQPQHF.

The CDR3 coding sequence is TGTGCCAGCGTAGTGAGCTCTGGAAACACCATATATTTT. This sequence encodes CASVVSSGNTIYF. This rearrangement joins TRBV6-5 to TRBJ1-3; D not resolved. Germline V lookup: CDR1 MNHEY, CDR2 SVGAGI. CDR3 length equals 13 residues. The germline V and J ends were trimmed by 8 bases and 0 bases, with 8 bases remaining between them.

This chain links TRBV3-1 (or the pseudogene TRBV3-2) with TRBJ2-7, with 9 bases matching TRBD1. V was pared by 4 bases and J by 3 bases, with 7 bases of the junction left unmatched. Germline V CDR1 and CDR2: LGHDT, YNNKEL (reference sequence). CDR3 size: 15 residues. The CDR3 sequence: CASSLTGTGFYEQYF. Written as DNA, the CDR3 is TGTGCCAGCAGCCTTACCGGGACAGGGTTCTACGAGCAGTACTTC.

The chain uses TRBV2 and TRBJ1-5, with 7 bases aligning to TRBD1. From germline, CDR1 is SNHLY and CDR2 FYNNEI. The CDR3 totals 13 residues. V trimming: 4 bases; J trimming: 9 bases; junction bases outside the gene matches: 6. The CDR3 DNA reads TGTGCCAGCAGTGGACAGGGCAACTGGCCCCAGCATTTT. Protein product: CASSGQGNWPQHF.

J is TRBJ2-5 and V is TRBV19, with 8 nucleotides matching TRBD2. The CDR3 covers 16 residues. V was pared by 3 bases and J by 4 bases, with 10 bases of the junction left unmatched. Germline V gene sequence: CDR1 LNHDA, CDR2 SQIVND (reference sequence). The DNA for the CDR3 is TGTGCCAGTAGTATCGGGGGGGTGAGGGTCCCAGAGACCCAGTACTTC. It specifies CASSIGGVRVPETQYF.

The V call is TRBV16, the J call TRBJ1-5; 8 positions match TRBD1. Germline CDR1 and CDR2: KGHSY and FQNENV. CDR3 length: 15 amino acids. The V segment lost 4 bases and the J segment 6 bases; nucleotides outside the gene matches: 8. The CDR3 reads CASSRLSGGSQPQHF. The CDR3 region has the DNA TGTGCCAGCAGCCGGCTGTCAGGGGGCAGTCAGCCCCAGCATTTT.

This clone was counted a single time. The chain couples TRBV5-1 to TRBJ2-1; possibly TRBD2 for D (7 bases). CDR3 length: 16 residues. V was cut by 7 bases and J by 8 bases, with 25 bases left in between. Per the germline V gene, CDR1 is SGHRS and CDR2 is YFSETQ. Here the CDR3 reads CASRPGGLLRGDEQFF. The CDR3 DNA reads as TGCGCCAGCCGTCCGGGGGGCCTCTTAAGAGGCGATGAGCAGTTCTTC.

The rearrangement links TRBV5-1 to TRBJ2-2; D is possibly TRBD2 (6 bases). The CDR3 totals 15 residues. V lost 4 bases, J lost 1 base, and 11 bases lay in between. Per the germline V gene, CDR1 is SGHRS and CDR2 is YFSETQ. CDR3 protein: CASSRTTQNTGELFF. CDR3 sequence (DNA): TGCGCCAGCAGCAGGACTACCCAGAACACCGGGGAGCTGTTTTTT. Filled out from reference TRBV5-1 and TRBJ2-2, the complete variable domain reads KAGVTQTPRYLIKTRGQQVTLSCSPISGHRSVSWYQQTPGQGLQFLFEYFSETQRNKGNFPGRFSGRQFSNSRSEMNVSTLELGDSALYLCASSRTTQNTGELFFGEGSRLTVL.

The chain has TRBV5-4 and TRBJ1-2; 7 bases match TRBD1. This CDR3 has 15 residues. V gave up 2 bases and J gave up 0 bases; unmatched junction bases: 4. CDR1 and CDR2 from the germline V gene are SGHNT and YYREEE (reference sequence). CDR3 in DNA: TGTGCCAGCAGCTTTCGACAGGGAGCTAACTATGGCTACACCTTC. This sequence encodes CASSFRQGANYGYTF.

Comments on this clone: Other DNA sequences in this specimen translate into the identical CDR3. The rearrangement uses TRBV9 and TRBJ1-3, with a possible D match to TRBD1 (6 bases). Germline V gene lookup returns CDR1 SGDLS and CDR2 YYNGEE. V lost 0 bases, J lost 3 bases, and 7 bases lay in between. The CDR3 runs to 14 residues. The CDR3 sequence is CASSVAGVGNTIYF. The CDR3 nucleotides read TGTGCCAGCAGCGTAGCAGGGGTTGGAAACACCATATATTTT.

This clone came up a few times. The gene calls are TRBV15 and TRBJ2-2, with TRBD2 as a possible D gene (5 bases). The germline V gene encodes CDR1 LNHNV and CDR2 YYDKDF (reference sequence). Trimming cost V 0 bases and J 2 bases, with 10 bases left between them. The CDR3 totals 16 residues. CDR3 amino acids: CATSRDVASNTGELFF. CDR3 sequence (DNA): TGTGCCACCAGCAGAGATGTCGCTAGCAACACCGGGGAGCTGTTTTTT.

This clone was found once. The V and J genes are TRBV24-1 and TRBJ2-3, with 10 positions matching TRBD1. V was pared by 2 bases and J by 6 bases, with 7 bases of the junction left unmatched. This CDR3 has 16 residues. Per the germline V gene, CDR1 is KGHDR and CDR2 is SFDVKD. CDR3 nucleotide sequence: TGTGCCACCAGTGATTCCGCCGGGACAGGGGTTGATACGCAGTATTTT. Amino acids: CATSDSAGTGVDTQYF.

The CDR3 region is CAWSVTESNQPQHF. CDR3 nucleotides: TGTGCCTGGAGTGTGACAGAGAGCAATCAGCCCCAGCATTTT. The chain joins TRBV30 to TRBJ1-5; weak D call: TRBD1 (5 bases). Per germline, CDR1 GTSNPN and CDR2 SVGIG (reference sequence). V gave up 0 bases and J gave up 1 base, with 7 bases separating them. This CDR3 has 14 amino acids.

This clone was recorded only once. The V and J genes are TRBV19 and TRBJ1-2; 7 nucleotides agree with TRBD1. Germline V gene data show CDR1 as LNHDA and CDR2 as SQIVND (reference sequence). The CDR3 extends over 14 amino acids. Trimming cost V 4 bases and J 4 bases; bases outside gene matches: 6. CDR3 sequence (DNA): TGTGCCAGTAGTACCTACAGGGGACCCTATGGCTACACCTTC. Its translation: CASSTYRGPYGYTF.

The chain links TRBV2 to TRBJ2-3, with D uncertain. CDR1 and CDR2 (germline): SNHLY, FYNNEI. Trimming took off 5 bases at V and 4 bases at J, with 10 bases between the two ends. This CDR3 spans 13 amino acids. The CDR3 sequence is CASSTTRADTQYF. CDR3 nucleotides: TGTGCCAGCAGTACGACTCGGGCAGATACGCAGTATTTT.

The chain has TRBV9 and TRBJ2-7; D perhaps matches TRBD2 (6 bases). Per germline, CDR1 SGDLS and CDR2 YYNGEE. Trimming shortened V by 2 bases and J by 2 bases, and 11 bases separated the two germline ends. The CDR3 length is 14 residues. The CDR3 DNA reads TGTGCCAGCAGCGTTAGTTGGGGGGCCTACGAGCAGTACTTC. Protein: CASSVSWGAYEQYF.

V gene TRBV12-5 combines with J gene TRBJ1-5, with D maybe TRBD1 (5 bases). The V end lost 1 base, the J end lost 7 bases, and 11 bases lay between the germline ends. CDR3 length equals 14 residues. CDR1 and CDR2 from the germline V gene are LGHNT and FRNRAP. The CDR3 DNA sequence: TGTGCTAGTGGTTTGGGTTCAGGGCGCCAGCCCCAGCATTTT. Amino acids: CASGLGSGRQPQHF.

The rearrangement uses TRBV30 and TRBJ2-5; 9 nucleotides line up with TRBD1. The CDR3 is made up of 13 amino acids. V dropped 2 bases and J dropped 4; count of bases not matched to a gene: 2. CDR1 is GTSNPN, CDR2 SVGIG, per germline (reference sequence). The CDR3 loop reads CAWSRQGVETQYF. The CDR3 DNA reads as TGTGCCTGGAGTCGACAGGGGGTAGAGACCCAGTACTTC.

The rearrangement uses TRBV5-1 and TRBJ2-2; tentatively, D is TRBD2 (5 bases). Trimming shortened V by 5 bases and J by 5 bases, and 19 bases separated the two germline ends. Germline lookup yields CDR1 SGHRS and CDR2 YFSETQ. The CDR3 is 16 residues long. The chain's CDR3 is CASSPSGVEDTGELFF. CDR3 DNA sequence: TGCGCCAGCAGTCCTTCCGGGGTAGAGGATACCGGGGAGCTGTTTTTT.

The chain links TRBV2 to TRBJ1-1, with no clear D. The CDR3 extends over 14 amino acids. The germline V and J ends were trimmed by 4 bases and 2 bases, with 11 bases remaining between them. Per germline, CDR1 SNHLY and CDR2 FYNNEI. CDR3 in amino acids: CASSVREGNTEAFF. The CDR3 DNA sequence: TGTGCCAGCAGTGTAAGAGAGGGAAACACTGAAGCTTTCTTT.

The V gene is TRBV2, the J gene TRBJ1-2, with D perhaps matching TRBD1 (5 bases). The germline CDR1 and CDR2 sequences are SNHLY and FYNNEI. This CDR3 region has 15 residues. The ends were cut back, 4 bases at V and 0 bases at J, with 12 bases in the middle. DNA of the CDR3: TGTGCCAGCAGTGTCGGGCAGGGTTCTAACTATGGCTACACCTTC. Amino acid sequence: CASSVGQGSNYGYTF. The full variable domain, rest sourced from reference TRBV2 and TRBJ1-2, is EPEVTQTPSHQVTQMGQEVILRCVPISNHLYFYWYRQILGQKVEFLVSFYNNEISEKSEIFDDQFSVERPDGSNFTLKIRSTKLEDSAMYFCASSVGQGSNYGYTFGSGTRLTVV.

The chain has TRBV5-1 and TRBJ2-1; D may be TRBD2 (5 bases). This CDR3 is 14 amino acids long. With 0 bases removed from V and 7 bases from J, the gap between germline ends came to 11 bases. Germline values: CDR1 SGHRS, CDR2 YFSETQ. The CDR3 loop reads CASSLEPSRNEQFF. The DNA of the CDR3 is TGCGCCAGCAGCTTGGAGCCTAGCAGAAATGAGCAGTTCTTC.